This entry concerns a single T cell receptor beta chain. Its antigen is still unknown. This specimen comes from a study of vaccination effects on CD4 cells after COVID-19. With the ViraFEST assay, the study expanded antigen-specific CD4+ T cells using viral peptide pools, then sequenced them. Investigators separated out CD4+ T cells once 10 days of culture had passed. Vaccine recipients, nucleocapsid antibody negative, had no prior SARS-CoV-2 infection. Libraries were prepared by immunoSEQ multiplex PCR; TCRdb keeps only in-frame clonotypes and omits some of them. The sample has around 25,000 clones, approximately 75% seen once. V was clipped by 1 base and J by 5 bases; unmatched bases: 7. CDR1 SQVTM and CDR2 ANQGSEA come from the germline V gene. The CDR3 runs 15 residues.

The sequenced sample was CD4+ T cells from PBMCs cultured with SARS-CoV-2 spike peptides, obtained before COVID-19 vaccination. The V call is TRBV29-1, the J call TRBJ2-5; 10 positions match TRBD1. The clonotype comes from a human donor who received a COVID-19 vaccine. The CDR3 region is CSVEVDRGRGETQYF. In nucleotides, the CDR3 is TGCAGCGTTGAAGTTGACAGGGGGCGCGGGGAGACCCAGTACTTC. The full variable domain, rest sourced from reference TRBV29-1 and TRBJ2-5, is SAVISQKPSRDICQRGTSLTIQCQVDSQVTMMFWYRQQPGQSLTLIATANQGSEATYESGFVIDKFPISRPNLTFSTLTVSNMSPEDSSIYLCSVEVDRGRGETQYFGPGTRLLVL.